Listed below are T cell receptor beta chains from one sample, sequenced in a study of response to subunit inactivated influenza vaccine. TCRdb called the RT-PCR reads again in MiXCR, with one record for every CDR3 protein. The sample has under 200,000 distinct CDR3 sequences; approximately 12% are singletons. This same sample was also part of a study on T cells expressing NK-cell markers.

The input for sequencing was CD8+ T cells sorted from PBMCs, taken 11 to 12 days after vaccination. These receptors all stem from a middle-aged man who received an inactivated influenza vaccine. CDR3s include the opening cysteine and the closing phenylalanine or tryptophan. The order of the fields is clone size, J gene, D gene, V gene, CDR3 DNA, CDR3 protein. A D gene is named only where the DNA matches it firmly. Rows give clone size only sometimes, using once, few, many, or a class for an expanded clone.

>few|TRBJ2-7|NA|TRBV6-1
TGTGCCAGCAGCAAGGGGCCGGTATCCTACGAGCAGTACTTC
CASSKGPVSYEQYF
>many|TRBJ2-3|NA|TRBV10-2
TGCGCCAGCAGTGAGTTGTCGGTGGGGCCAGATACGCAGTATTTT
CASSELSVGPDTQYF
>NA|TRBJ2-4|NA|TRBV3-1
TGTGCCAGCAGCCAAGTCTGGGGGCAGGCCAAAAACATTCAGTACTTC
CASSQVWGQAKNIQYF
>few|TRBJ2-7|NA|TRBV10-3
TGTGCCATCAGTGAGCTGGGACATGAGGGCGAGCAGTACTTC
CAISELGHEGEQYF
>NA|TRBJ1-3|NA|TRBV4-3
TGCGCCAGCAGCGAGGTCAGGAGCTCTGGAAACACCATATATTTT
CASSEVRSSGNTIYF
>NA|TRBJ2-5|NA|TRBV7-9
TGTGCCAGCAGCACACTCGGAGTACGAGAGACCCAGTACTTC
CASSTLGVRETQYF
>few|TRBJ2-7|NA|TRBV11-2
TGTGCCAGCAGCGACTCGCGGGCCTACGAGCAGTACTTC
CASSDSRAYEQYF
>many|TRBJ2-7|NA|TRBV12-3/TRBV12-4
TGTGCCAGCAGTATCGACAGCGATACCTACGAGCAGTACTTC
CASSIDSDTYEQYF
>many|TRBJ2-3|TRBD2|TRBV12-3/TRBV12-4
TGTGCCAGCAGTCGACCCCAGGGACTACCTGAGCGGGATACGCAGTATTTT
CASSRPQGLPERDTQYF
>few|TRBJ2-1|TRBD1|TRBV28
TGTGCCACGGCCGGGACAGGCGATCCCAATGAGCAGTTCTTC
CATAGTGDPNEQFF
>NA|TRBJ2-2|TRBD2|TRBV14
TGTGCCAGCAGCCAAGATGAAAGCGGGAGTTACACCGGGGAGCTGTTTTTT
CASSQDESGSYTGELFF
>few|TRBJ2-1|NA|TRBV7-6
TGTGCCAGCAGCTTACATCCGACAGGTTTAGGCACCTACAATGAGCAGTTCTTC
CASSLHPTGLGTYNEQFF
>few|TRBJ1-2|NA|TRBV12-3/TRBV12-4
TGTGCCAGCAGCTTTCTTTCAGGGGATGGCTACACCTTC
CASSFLSGDGYTF
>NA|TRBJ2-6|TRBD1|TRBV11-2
TGTGCCAGCAGCTCTTATCAGGACAGGGGGAGCGCTGGGGCCAACGTCCTGACTTTC
CASSSYQDRGSAGANVLTF
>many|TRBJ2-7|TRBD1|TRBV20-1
TGCAGTGCTCCGGACAGGGACGGCTACGAGCAGTACTTC
CSAPDRDGYEQYF
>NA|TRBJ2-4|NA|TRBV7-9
TGTGCCAGCAGCTTAAGGACAGACCAAAACATTCAGTACTTC
CASSLRTDQNIQYF
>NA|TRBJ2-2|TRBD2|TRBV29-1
TGCAGCGTTGATCCAGCGGGAGTGACCGGGGAGCTGTTTTTT
CSVDPAGVTGELFF
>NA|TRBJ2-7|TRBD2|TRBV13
TGTGCCAGCAGCTCGGGACTAGTTTCCTACGAGCAGTACTTC
CASSSGLVSYEQYF
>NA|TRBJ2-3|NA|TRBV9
TGTGCCAGCAGCACGGCTGGTGGCGCTTCTACAGATACGCAGTATTTT
CASSTAGGASTDTQYF
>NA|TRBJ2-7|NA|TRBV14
TGTGCCAGCTCCTACGTGGCGGGCGAGCAGTACTTC
CASSYVAGEQYF
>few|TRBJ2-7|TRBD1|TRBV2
TGTGCCAGCAAGATCGGACAGGGGGCCACCTACGAGCAGTACTTC
CASKIGQGATYEQYF
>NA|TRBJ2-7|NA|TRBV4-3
TGCGCCAGCAGCAGGGCGGAGGCGGGCTACGAGCAGTACTTC
CASSRAEAGYEQYF
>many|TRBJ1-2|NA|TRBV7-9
TGTGCCAGCAGCTTGGGAGGAGATGGCTACACCTTC
CASSLGGDGYTF
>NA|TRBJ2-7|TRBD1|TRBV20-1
TGCAGTGCTAGCGGTTACCTGACAGGGGGGTTTTCCTACGAGCAGTACTTC
CSASGYLTGGFSYEQYF
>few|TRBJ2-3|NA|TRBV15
TGTGCCACCAGCAGAGAATCAGGGCAGGGCGTCCCAGATACGCAGTATTTT
CATSRESGQGVPDTQYF
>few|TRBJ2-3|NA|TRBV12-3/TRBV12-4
TGTGCCAGCAGTTTAACCCCGACAGGCACAGATACGCAGTATTTT
CASSLTPTGTDTQYF
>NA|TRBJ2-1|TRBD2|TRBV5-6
TGTGCCAGCAGCTTGGAGGGACTAGCGGGAGGAGGCAATGAGCAGTTCTTC
CASSLEGLAGGGNEQFF
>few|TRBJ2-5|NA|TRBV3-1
TGTGCCAGCTCACAAGACCGGTGGAGGACCCAGTACTTC
CASSQDRWRTQYF
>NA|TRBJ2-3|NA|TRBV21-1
TGTGCCAGCCTAAAGGGACTCCTACACACAGATACGCAGTATTTT
CASLKGLLHTDTQYF
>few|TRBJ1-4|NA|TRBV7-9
TGTGCCAGCAGCTCATACGCTAAAAATGAAAAACTGTTTTTT
CASSSYAKNEKLFF
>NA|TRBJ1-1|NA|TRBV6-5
TGTGCCAGCAGTTACAAGATGATGAACACTGAAGCTTTCTTT
CASSYKMMNTEAFF
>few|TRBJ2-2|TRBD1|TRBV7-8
TGTGCCAGCAGCTCCAGGACAGGGGGAGTGAACACCGGGGAGCTGTTTTTT
CASSSRTGGVNTGELFF
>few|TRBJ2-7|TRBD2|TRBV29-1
TGCAGCGTGAGTTTGACTAGCGCCTACGAGCAGTACTTC
CSVSLTSAYEQYF
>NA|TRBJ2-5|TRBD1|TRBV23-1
TGCGCCAGCAGCAGACAGGGGACGGGTCCAGAGACCCAGTACTTC
CASSRQGTGPETQYF
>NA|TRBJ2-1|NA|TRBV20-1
TGCAGTGCTAGAGATCGAGGGCAGAAAATTTACAATGAGCAGTTCTTC
CSARDRGQKIYNEQFF
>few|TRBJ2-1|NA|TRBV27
TGTGCCAGCAGTTTATCAGGGGGTGAGGACAATGAGCAGTTCTTC
CASSLSGGEDNEQFF
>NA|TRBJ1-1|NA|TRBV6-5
TGTGCCAGCAGTTACTCGTCTTTTGCATTTGGACTTCCTAACACTGAAGCTTTCTTT
CASSYSSFAFGLPNTEAFF
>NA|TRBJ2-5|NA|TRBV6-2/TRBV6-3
TGTGCCAGCAGTTTGAACCGACTAGACCAAGAGACCCAGTACTTC
CASSLNRLDQETQYF
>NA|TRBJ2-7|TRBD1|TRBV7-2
TGTGCCAGCAGCAAGGACAGGATCTACGAGCAGTACTTC
CASSKDRIYEQYF
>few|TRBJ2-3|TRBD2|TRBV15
TGTGCCACCAGCTCTTTGATCAGGGCGGGAGGGCCCACAGATACGCAGTATTTT
CATSSLIRAGGPTDTQYF
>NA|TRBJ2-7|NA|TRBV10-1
TGCGCCAGCAGTGAGTGGGCAGGTGGCACGGAGCAGTACTTC
CASSEWAGGTEQYF
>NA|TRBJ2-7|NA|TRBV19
TGTGCCAGTGCCCCGGGGGACTCCTACGAGCAGTACTTC
CASAPGDSYEQYF
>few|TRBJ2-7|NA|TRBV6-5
TGTGCCAGCAGTTACCGTCAGCTGGACTACGAGCAGTACTTC
CASSYRQLDYEQYF
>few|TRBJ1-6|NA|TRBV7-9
TGTGCCAGCAGCTTAGGGGGGTCACCCCTCCACTTT
CASSLGGSPLHF
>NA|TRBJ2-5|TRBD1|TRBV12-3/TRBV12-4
TGTGCCAGTAGTTTAGCGCTAAGGACAGGGGGTCAAGAGACCCAGTACTTC
CASSLALRTGGQETQYF
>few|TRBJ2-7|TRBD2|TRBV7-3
TGTGCCAGCAGCCTTACTAGCGGGAGAGGTGAGCAGTACTTC
CASSLTSGRGEQYF
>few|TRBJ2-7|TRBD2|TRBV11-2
TGTGCCAGCAGCGACACTAGCGGGGGGGTCCACGAGCAGTACTTC
CASSDTSGGVHEQYF
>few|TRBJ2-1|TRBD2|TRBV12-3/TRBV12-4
TGTGCCAGCAGTTTAGACGGACTAGCGGGAAAAAATGAGCAGTTCTTC
CASSLDGLAGKNEQFF
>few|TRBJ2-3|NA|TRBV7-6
TGTGCCAGCAGCCCGGGACTTTACACCACAGATACGCAGTATTTT
CASSPGLYTTDTQYF
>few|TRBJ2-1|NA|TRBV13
TGTGCCAGCAGGGAGCGGGTTAGCTCCTACAATGAGCAGTTCTTC
CASRERVSSYNEQFF
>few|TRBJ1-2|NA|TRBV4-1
TGCGCCAGCAGCCAAGACGACAGGAGTGTTAACTATGGCTACACCTTC
CASSQDDRSVNYGYTF
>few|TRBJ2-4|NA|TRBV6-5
TGTGCCAGCAGTACTGGGGGGGCGGTATCAATTCAGTACTTC
CASSTGGAVSIQYF
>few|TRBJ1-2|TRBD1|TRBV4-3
TGCGCCAGCAGCCAAGACGGAGGGGGGACAGTCGGGACTGGCTACACCTTC
CASSQDGGGTVGTGYTF
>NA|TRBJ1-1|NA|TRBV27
TGTGCCAGCAGTTTATTGCAATCGGGCACTGAAGCTTTCTTT
CASSLLQSGTEAFF
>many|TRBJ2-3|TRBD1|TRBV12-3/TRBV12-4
TGTGCCAGCAGTTTATTTGGACAGGTCACAGATACGCAGTATTTT
CASSLFGQVTDTQYF
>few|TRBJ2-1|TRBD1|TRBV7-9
TGTGCCAGCACCTTCCCCTGGGACAGGGCCTATAGTGAGCAGTTCTTC
CASTFPWDRAYSEQFF
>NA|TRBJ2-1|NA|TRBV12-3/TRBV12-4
TGTGCCAGCACCGCCGACCCGTACAATGAGCAGTTCTTC
CASTADPYNEQFF
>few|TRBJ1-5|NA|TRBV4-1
TGCGCCAGCAGCCAAGATTATGGTCAGCCCCAGCATTTT
CASSQDYGQPQHF
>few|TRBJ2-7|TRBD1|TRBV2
TGTGCCAGCAGTGTCCACAGGGGGTCGGGCTACGAGCAGTACTTC
CASSVHRGSGYEQYF